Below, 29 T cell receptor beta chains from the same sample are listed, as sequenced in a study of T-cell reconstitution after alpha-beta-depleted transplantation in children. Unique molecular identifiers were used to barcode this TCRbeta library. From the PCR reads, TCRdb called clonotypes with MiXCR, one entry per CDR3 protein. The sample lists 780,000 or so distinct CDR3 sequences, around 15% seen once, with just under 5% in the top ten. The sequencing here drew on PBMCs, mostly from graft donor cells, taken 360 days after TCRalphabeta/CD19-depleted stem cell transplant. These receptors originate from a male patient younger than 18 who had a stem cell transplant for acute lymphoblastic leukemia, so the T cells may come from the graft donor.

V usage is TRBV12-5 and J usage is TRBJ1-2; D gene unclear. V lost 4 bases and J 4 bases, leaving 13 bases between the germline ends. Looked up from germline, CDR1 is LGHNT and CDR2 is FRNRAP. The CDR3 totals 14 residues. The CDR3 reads CASGYGLPPYGYTF. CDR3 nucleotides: TGTGCTAGTGGTTACGGACTGCCGCCCTATGGCTACACCTTC.

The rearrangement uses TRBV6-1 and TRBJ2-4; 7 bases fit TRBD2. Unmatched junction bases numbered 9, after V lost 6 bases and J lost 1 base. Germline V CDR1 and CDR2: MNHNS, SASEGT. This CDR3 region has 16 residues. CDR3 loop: CASSSSGATAKNIQYF. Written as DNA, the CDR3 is TGTGCCAGCAGCTCGAGCGGGGCGACGGCCAAAAACATTCAGTACTTC.

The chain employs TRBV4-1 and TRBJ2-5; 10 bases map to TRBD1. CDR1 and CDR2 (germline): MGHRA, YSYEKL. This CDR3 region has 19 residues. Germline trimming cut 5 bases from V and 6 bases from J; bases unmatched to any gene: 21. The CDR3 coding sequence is TGCGCCAGCAGCAGGAGACCCGACAGGGGGCAATCGGGAGGAAAGACCCAGTACTTC. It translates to CASSRRPDRGQSGGKTQYF.

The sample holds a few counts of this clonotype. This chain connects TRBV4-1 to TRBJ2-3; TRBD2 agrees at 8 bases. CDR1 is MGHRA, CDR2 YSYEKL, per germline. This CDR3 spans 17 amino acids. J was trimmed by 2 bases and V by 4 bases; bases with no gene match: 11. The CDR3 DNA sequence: TGCGCCAGCAGCCCGGGCCCACTAGCGGACCTCACAGATACGCAGTATTTT. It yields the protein CASSPGPLADLTDTQYF.

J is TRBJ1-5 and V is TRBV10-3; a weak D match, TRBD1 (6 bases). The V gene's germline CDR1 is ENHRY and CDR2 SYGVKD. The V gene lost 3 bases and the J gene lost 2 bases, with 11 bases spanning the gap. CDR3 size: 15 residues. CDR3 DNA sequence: TGTGCCATCAGTGACAGGGGAATAGGCAATCAGCCCCAGCATTTT. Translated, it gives CAISDRGIGNQPQHF.

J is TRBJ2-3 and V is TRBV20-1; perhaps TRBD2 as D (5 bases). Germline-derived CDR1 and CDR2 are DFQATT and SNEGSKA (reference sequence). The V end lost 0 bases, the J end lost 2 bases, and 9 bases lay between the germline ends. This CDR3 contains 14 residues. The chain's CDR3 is CSARDPSTTDTQYF. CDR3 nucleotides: TGCAGTGCTAGAGACCCTAGCACCACAGATACGCAGTATTTT.

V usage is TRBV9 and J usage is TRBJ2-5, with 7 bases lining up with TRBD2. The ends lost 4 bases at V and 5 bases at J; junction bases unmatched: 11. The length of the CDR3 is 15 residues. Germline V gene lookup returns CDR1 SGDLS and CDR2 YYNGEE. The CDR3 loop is CASSLGTITRETQYF. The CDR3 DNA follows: TGTGCCAGCAGCCTCGGGACTATTACGAGGGAGACCCAGTACTTC.

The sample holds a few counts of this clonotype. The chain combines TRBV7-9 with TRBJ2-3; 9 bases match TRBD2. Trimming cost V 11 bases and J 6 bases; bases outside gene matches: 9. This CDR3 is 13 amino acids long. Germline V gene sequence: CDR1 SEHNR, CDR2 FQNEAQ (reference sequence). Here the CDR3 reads CAQTAGGADTQYF. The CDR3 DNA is TGTGCCCAAACCGCGGGAGGGGCGGATACGCAGTATTTT.

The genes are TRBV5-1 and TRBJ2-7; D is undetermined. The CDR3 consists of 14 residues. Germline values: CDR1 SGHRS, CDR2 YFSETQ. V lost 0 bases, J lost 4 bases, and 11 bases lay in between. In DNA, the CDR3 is TGCGCCAGCAGCTTGGTACACACTACGTACGAGCAGTACTTC. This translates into CASSLVHTTYEQYF.

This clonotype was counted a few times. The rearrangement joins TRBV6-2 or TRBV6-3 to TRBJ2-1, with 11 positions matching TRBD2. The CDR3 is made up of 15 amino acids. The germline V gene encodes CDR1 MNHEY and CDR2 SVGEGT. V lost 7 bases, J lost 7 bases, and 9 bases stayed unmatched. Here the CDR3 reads CASTLLAGVINEQFF. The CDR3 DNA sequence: TGTGCCAGCACCTTACTAGCGGGAGTTATAAATGAGCAGTTCTTC.

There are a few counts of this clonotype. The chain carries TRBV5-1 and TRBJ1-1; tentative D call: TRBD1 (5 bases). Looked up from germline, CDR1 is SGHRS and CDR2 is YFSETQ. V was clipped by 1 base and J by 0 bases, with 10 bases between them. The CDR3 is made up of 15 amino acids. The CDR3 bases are TGCGCCAGCAGCTTGCGGGGGGTGATGAACACTGAAGCTTTCTTT. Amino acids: CASSLRGVMNTEAFF.

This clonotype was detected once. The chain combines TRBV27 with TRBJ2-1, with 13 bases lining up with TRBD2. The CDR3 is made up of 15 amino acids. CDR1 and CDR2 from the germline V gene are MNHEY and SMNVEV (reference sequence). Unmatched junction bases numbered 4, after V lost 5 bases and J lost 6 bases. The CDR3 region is CASSEGTSGINEQFF. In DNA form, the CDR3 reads TGTGCCAGCAGTGAGGGGACTAGCGGGATCAATGAGCAGTTCTTC.

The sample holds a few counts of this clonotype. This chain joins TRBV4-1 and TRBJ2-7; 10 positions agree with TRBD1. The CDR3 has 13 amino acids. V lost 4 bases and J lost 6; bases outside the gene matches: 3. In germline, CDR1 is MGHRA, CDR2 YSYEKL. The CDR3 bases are TGCGCCAGCAGCCCGGACAGGGGGGTCGAGCAGTACTTC. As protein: CASSPDRGVEQYF.

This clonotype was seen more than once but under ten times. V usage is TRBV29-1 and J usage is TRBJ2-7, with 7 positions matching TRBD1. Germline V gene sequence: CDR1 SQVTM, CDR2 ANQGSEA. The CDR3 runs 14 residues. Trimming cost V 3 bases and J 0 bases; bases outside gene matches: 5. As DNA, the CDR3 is TGCAGCGTTGAGGCCGGGGACAGCTCCTACGAGCAGTACTTC. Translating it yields CSVEAGDSSYEQYF.

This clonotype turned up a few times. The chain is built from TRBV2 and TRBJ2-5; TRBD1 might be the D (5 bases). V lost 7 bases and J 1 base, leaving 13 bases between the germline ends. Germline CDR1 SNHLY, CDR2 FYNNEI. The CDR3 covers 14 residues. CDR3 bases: TGTGCCAGCATAGCCAGGGCCTTCCAAGAGACCCAGTACTTC. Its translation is CASIARAFQETQYF.

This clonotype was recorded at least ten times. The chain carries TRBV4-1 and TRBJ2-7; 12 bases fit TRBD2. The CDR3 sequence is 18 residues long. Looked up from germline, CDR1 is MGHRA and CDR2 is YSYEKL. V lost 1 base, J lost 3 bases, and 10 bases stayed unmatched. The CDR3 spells CASSQVDLGLAGFYEQYF. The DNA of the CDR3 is TGCGCCAGCAGCCAAGTTGATCTAGGACTAGCGGGATTCTACGAGCAGTACTTC.

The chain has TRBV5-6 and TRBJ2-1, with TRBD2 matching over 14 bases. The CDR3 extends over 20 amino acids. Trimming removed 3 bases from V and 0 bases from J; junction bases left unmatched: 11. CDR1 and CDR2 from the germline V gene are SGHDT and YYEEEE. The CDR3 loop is CASSSATSGRALSSYNEQFF. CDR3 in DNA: TGTGCCAGCAGCTCTGCGACTAGCGGGAGGGCTCTGAGCTCCTACAATGAGCAGTTCTTC. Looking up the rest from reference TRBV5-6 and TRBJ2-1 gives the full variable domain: DAGVTQSPTHLIKTRGQQVTLRCSPKSGHDTVSWYQQALGQGPQFIFQYYEEEERQRGNFPDRFSGHQFPNYSSELNVNALLLGDSALYLCASSSATSGRALSSYNEQFFGPGTRLTVL.

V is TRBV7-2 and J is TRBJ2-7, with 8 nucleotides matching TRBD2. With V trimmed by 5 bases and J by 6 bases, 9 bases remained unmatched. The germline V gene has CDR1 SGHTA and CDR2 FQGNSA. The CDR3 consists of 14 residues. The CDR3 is CASSLRGGPIEQYF. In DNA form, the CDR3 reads TGTGCCAGCAGCCTACGCGGGGGGCCGATCGAGCAGTACTTC.

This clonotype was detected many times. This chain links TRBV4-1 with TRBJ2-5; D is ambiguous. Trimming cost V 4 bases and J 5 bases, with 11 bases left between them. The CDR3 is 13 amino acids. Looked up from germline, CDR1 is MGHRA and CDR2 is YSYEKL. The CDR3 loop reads CASSRLVVETQYF. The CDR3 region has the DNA TGCGCCAGCAGCCGGCTGGTAGTCGAGACCCAGTACTTC.

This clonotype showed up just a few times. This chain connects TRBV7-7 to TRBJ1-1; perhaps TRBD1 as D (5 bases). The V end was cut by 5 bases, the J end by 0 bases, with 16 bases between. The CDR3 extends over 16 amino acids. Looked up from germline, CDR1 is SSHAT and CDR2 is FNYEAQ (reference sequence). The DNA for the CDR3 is TGTGCCAGCAGCCCGATCCGGGCAGGGATGAACACTGAAGCTTTCTTT. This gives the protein CASSPIRAGMNTEAFF.

The CDR3 is CASSPTLASSEDEQFF. In DNA, the CDR3 is TGTGCCAGCAGTCCTACCCTAGCCTCCTCGGAGGATGAGCAGTTCTTC. The V and J genes are TRBV13 and TRBJ2-1; D is possibly TRBD2 (5 bases). This CDR3 contains 16 residues. Trimming shortened V by 6 bases and J by 8 bases, and 23 bases separated the two germline ends. Per the germline V gene, CDR1 is PRHDT and CDR2 is FYEKMQ (reference sequence). The full variable domain, with the rest looked up from reference TRBV13 and TRBJ2-1, is AAGVIQSPRHLIKEKRETATLKCYPIPRHDTVYWYQQGPGQDPQFLISFYEKMQSDKGSIPDRFSAQQFSDYHSELNMSSLELGDSALYFCASSPTLASSEDEQFFGPGTRLTVL.

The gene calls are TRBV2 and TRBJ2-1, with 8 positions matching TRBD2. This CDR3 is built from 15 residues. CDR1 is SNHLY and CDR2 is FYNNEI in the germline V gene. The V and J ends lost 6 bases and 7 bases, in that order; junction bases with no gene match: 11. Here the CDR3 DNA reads TGTGCCAGCAGCCGCGGGATAGCGGGAAGGAATGAGCAGTTCTTC. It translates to CASSRGIAGRNEQFF.

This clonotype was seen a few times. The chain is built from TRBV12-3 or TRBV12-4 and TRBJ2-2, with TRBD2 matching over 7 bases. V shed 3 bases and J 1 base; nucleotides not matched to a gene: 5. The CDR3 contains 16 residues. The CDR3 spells CASSFWGRGNTGELFF. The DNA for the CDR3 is TGTGCCAGCAGTTTTTGGGGGAGGGGGAACACCGGGGAGCTGTTTTTT.

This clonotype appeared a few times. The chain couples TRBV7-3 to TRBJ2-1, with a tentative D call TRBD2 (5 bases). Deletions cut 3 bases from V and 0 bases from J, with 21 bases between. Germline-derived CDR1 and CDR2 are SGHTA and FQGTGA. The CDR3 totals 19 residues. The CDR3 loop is CASSFNPQLAKSSYNEQFF. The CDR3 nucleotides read TGTGCCAGCAGCTTTAATCCCCAATTAGCGAAGAGCTCCTACAATGAGCAGTTCTTC.

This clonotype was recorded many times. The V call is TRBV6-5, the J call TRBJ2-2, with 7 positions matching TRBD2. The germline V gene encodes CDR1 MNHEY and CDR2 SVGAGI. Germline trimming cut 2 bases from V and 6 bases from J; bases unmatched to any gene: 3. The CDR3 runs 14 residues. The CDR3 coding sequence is TGTGCCAGCAGTTACCCCGGGAGGTCCGGGGAGCTGTTTTTT. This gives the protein CASSYPGRSGELFF.

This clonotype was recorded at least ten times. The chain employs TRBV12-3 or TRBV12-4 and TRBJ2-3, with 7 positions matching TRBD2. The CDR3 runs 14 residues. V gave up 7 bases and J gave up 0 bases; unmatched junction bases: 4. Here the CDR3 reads CASKISGSTDTQYF. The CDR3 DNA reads TGTGCCAGCAAAATTAGCGGGAGCACAGATACGCAGTATTTT.

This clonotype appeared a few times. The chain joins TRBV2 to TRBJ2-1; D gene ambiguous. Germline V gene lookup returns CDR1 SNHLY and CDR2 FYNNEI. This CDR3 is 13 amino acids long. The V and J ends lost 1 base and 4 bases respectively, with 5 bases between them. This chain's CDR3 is CASSEVDYNEQFF. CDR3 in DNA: TGTGCCAGCAGTGAAGTAGATTACAATGAGCAGTTCTTC.

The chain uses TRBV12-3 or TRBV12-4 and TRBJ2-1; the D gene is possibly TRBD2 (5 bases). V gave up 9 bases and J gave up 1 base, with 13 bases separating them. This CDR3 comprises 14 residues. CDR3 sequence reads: CASSTTNSYNEQFF. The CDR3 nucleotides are TGTGCCAGTTCGACTACGAATTCCTACAATGAGCAGTTCTTC.

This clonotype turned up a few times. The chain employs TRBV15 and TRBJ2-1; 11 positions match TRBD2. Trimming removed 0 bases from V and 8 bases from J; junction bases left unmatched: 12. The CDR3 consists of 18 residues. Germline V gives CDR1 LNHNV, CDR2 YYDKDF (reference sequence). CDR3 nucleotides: TGTGCCACCAGCAGAGAACCCGTTACTAGCGGGAGTCGACATGAGCAGTTCTTC. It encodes CATSREPVTSGSRHEQFF. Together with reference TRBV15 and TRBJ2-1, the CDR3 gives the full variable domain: DAMVIQNPRYQVTQFGKPVTLSCSQTLNHNVMYWYQQKSSQAPKLLFHYYDKDFNNEADTPDNFQSRRPNTSFCFLDIRSPGLGDTAMYLCATSREPVTSGSRHEQFFGPGTRLTVL.